The clone carrying this T cell receptor beta chain has a single count. The target antigen is unknown. The sample is drawn from a study of shared clonotypes between healthy human individuals. Across the whole study: The composition of the donors was two women and a few men aged 18 to 49.

Splitting of CD4+ cells produced CD45RA+ naive and CD45RA-negative memory subsets. Whole-study results and caveats: Since donors were few, the genetic and exposure-history diversity represented was limited. Estimated clonotype richness was generally higher in naive than memory subsets.

Some clones are missing from TCRdb's copy, which holds only in-frame ones; the method was immunoSEQ multiplex PCR. Of about 640,000 clones listed, approximately 79% are singletons. Germline CDR1 reads MDHEN; CDR2 reads SYDVKM. This CDR3 region has 13 residues. Trimming removed 3 bases from V and 4 bases from J, with 9 bases in between. Sample: memory CD4+ T cells sorted from blood. The subset was: CD45RA-negative fraction. The rearrangement links TRBV28 to TRBJ1-2, with no clear D. This TCR derives from a woman in her twenties or thirties in good health. The CDR3, as DNA: TGTGCCAGCAGTTTCGGGCTGCTCTATGGCTACACCTTC. Encoded protein: CASSFGLLYGYTF.